A single sample gave rise to the 2 T cell receptor beta chains below, sequenced in a study of liver allograft versus peripheral blood T cells (dated by TCRdb to 2020 to 2021). With respect to the entire study: In liver transplant recipients, the study looked at T cell receptor repertoires in the peripheral blood and set them against the repertoires found within the transplanted livers.

The listed sequencing device is Illumina MiSeq. TCRdb's own reprocessing of the public reads used fastp at Q25 and MiXCR and kept productive beta chains. Every CDR3 protein is listed once, alongside the most common genes and DNA of its rows. The sample contains around 2,600 distinct CDR3 sequences, 15% to 18% of them found a single time. The ten largest clones add up to 27% of the sample. These receptors all stem from a human patient who had a liver transplant. Following transplantation, T cells from the graft donor may be among those present.

This clonotype qualifies as medium-sized. This chain joins TRBV19 and TRBJ1-5; D possibly corresponds to TRBD1 (5 bases). V dropped 1 base and J dropped 7 bases, with 20 bases sitting between them. This CDR3 is 17 amino acids long. Germline V gene data show CDR1 as LNHDA and CDR2 as SQIVND (reference sequence). The CDR3 region is CASSIALGGESGQPQHF. CDR3 coding DNA: TGTGCCAGTAGTATAGCCCTGGGGGGGGAGTCAGGGCAGCCCCAGCATTTT. Drawing the rest from reference TRBV19 and TRBJ1-5, the complete variable domain is DGGITQSPKYLFRKEGQNVTLSCEQNLNHDAMYWYRQDPGQGLRLIYYSQIVNDFQKGDIAEGYSVSREKKESFPLTVTSAQKNPTAFYLCASSIALGGESGQPQHFGDGTRLSIL.

Within the sample, this clonotype is medium-sized. The chain carries TRBV3-1 and TRBJ1-2; D is perhaps TRBD1 (6 bases). The CDR3 totals 17 residues. The germline V gene has CDR1 LGHDT and CDR2 YNNKEL (reference sequence). The V gene lost 1 base and the J gene lost 0 bases, with 15 bases spanning the gap. CDR3 in amino acids: CASSQVPTGLANYGYTF. CDR3 DNA: TGTGCCAGCAGCCAAGTCCCTACAGGGTTAGCTAACTATGGCTACACCTTC.